This section outlines one T cell receptor beta chain sequence together with its context. In the authors' workflow: Amplification of reference gene primers provided the estimated nucleated cell counts. Repertoires were generated with immunoSEQ multiplex PCR, while TCRdb's copy carries only in-frame clones and drops some. Clonal size and the V and J genes are those of that table, whereas D and trimming came from the DNA. The sample contains about 130,000 clones, 75% to 90% of which appear only once. The data are from a study of blood T cell repertoires in COVID-19. This CDR3 spans 13 amino acids. Germline lookup yields CDR1 SGHRS and CDR2 YFSETQ. Trimming shortened V by 4 bases and J by 6 bases, and 8 bases separated the two germline ends.

The origin of this receptor is a man aged 45-65 years who had recovered from COVID-19. The genes are TRBV5-1 and TRBJ1-6; the D is unclear. The sequenced sample was PBMCs or T cells enriched from blood (not recorded which). In DNA form, the CDR3 reads TGCGCCAGCAGCCTGGACGGTAATTCACCCCTCCACTTT. Amino acid sequence: CASSLDGNSPLHF.